The 5 T cell receptor beta chains below all came from one sample that was sequenced in a study of monozygotic twins with inflammatory bowel disease. From its re-call of the 5' RACE reads, TCRdb lists each CDR3 protein once, without DNA. The sample has 330,000 or so distinct CDR3 sequences, and its top ten clones hold 2% to 2.5%. Specimen: blood. The source is a human donor with ulcerative colitis or Crohn's disease, or a healthy co-twin of an affected twin (not recorded which).

CDR3 protein: CASSFPSTRNTGELFF. The chain combines TRBV12-3 or TRBV12-4 with TRBJ2-2; TCRdb returns TRBD2, unconfirmable since there is no DNA. This CDR3 region has 16 residues.

CDR3: CASRLNPQEGYEQYF. V usage is TRBV12-3 or TRBV12-4 and J usage is TRBJ2-7; TCRdb's D call, TRBD2, is unchecked because there is no DNA. This CDR3 is built from 15 residues.

V usage is TRBV10-3 and J usage is TRBJ1-2; TCRdb calls TRBD1, which cannot be checked without DNA. The CDR3 is 13 residues long. Germline loops: CDR1 ENHRY, CDR2 SYGVKD. CDR3 protein: CAISDTPGGGYTF.

This chain connects TRBV20-1 to TRBJ2-4; TCRdb names TRBD2, which stays unverified in the absence of DNA. This CDR3 contains 15 residues. Germline V gene lookup returns CDR1 DFQATT and CDR2 SNEGSKA (reference sequence). CDR3 region: CSTVQPPRGVNIQYF.

The rearrangement joins TRBV6-1 to TRBJ1-3; TCRdb proposes TRBD1, but this gene call is untestable without DNA. This CDR3 comprises 15 residues. In germline, CDR1 is MNHNS, CDR2 SASEGT. The chain's CDR3 is CASSPVRRSGNTIYF.